The 12 T cell receptor beta chains below were found in one sample sequenced in a study of blood T cell repertoires in COVID-19. Using immunoSEQ multiplex PCR, the repertoire was profiled, and TCRdb retains in-frame clones only, with some absent. The table records 35,000 to 45,000 clones, approximately 80% of them present only once. Source material: peripheral blood. Receptor source: a man between 65 and 85 years old with acute or convalescent COVID-19.

V and J are TRBV6-5 and TRBJ1-2; weak D call: TRBD1 (5 bases). This CDR3 region has 14 residues. Germline CDR1 MNHEY, CDR2 SVGAGI. V lost 6 bases to trimming and J lost 5 bases, with 16 bases between them. CDR3 nucleotides: TGTGCCAGCAGGGACATCCCGGGTCGTTATGGCTACACCTTC. Encoded protein: CASRDIPGRYGYTF.

The J gene is TRBJ2-3, the V gene TRBV6-2 or TRBV6-3; tentative D call: TRBD1 (5 bases). The CDR3 totals 15 residues. The V gene lost 0 bases and the J gene lost 2 bases, with 9 bases spanning the gap. CDR1 is MNHEY and CDR2 is SVGEGT in the germline V gene. The CDR3: CASSYSVRDTDTQYF. In DNA form, the CDR3 reads TGTGCCAGCAGTTACTCAGTCAGGGACACAGATACGCAGTATTTT.

The chain uses TRBV3-1 (or the pseudogene TRBV3-2) and TRBJ2-1; 8 bases agree with TRBD2. V lost 4 bases and J lost 7; bases outside the gene matches: 6. Germline CDR1 is LGHDT and CDR2 is YNNKEL (reference sequence). CDR3 length: 14 amino acids. CDR3 protein: CASSRSQRGNEQFF. CDR3 nucleotides: TGTGCCAGCAGCCGGAGCCAGCGGGGGAATGAGCAGTTCTTC.

The chain carries TRBV30 and TRBJ1-2; possibly TRBD1 for D (5 bases). Germline V gene lookup returns CDR1 GTSNPN and CDR2 SVGIG (reference sequence). The CDR3 runs 14 residues. Trimming shortened V by 2 bases and J by 8 bases, and 18 bases separated the two germline ends. The CDR3 is CAWSLLSGPGGYTF. The CDR3 DNA reads as TGTGCCTGGAGTCTCCTCTCAGGGCCCGGGGGCTACACCTTC. Full variable domain (rest looked up from reference TRBV30 and TRBJ1-2): SQTIHQWPATLVQPVGSPLSLECTVEGTSNPNLYWYRQAAGRGLQLLFYSVGIGQISSEVPQNLSASRPQDRQFILSSKKLLLSDSGFYLCAWSLLSGPGGYTFGSGTRLTVV.

The V gene is TRBV12-3 or TRBV12-4, the J gene TRBJ1-2; D might be TRBD1 (5 bases). CDR3 length: 13 amino acids. Trimming shortened V by 4 bases and J by 0 bases, and 6 bases separated the two germline ends. Here the CDR3 DNA reads TGTGCCAGCAGTTCAGGGACTAACTATGGCTACACCTTC. It encodes CASSSGTNYGYTF.

This clone has a single count. The chain combines TRBV10-1 with TRBJ2-7; possibly TRBD1 for D (5 bases). V lost 7 bases to trimming and J lost 3 bases, with 13 bases between them. Germline V gene data show CDR1 as WNHNN and CDR2 as SYGVQD (reference sequence). The CDR3 has 13 residues. Here the CDR3 reads CASTRQYRYEQYF. The CDR3 DNA reads as TGCGCCAGCACTCGACAGTACCGCTACGAGCAGTACTTC.

The chain couples TRBV20-1 to TRBJ1-2; no clear D gene. Per the germline V gene, CDR1 is DFQATT and CDR2 is SNEGSKA (reference sequence). V shed 8 bases and J shed 6 bases, with 7 bases lying between them. This CDR3 has 9 amino acids. CDR3 residues: CSPRDGYTF. The CDR3 bases are TGCAGTCCGCGTGATGGCTACACCTTC.

The rearrangement uses TRBV3-1 (or the pseudogene TRBV3-2) and TRBJ2-7, with 11 bases fitting TRBD2. The CDR3 is made up of 15 amino acids. The V segment lost 4 bases and the J segment 3 bases; nucleotides outside the gene matches: 5. Germline V gene data show CDR1 as LGHDT and CDR2 as YNNKEL (reference sequence). CDR3 sequence: CASSPYTSGSYEQYF. In DNA, the CDR3 is TGTGCCAGCAGCCCTTATACTAGCGGGAGCTACGAGCAGTACTTC.

The chain has TRBV21-1 and TRBJ2-7; the tabulated D call, TRBD1, remains unverified against the DNA. TRBV21-1 is a listed pseudogene. The CDR3 runs to 14 residues. CDR3 in amino acids: CASSKGGHTYEQYF. As DNA, the CDR3 is TGTGCCAGCAGCAAAGGGGGGCATACCTACGAGCAGTACTTC.

This chain joins TRBV5-1 and TRBJ1-6; 9 bases line up with TRBD1. J lost 8 bases, V lost 4 bases, and 7 bases had no gene match. CDR1 is SGHRS and CDR2 is YFSETQ in the germline V gene. The CDR3 loop spans 15 amino acids. This chain's CDR3 is CASSPGQGVDSPLHF. The CDR3 nucleotides are TGCGCCAGCAGCCCGGGACAGGGTGTAGATTCACCCCTCCACTTT.

The V gene is TRBV30, the J gene TRBJ2-7; D not certain. The V end lost 1 base, the J end lost 3 bases, and 10 bases lay between the germline ends. Germline CDR1 GTSNPN, CDR2 SVGIG (reference sequence). CDR3 size: 13 residues. The DNA for the CDR3 is TGTGCCTGGAGTGCCGTCAGGATCTACGAGCAGTACTTC. Protein product: CAWSAVRIYEQYF.

The V call is TRBV5-1, the J call TRBJ2-5; 13 bases agree with TRBD2. The CDR3 covers 16 residues. The J segment lost 2 bases and the V segment lost 4 bases, leaving 5 bases of the junction unmatched. Germline loops: CDR1 SGHRS, CDR2 YFSETQ. CDR3 nucleotide sequence: TGCGCCAGCAGCCCAGGGACTAGCGGGGTGCAAGAGACCCAGTACTTC. Amino acid sequence: CASSPGTSGVQETQYF.